Sequencing of this TCR beta chain was carried out in a study of cytomegalovirus exposure and HLA in healthy donors. This clone is a singleton in its sample. Its antigen remains unidentified. The PCR made use of 60 Vbeta and 13 Jbeta primers. Here immunoSEQ multiplex PCR was the method, and the copy in TCRdb shows in-frame clones only, minus some. The profile covers fewer than 200,000 clones, with approximately 82% appearing a single time and about 1.5% taken by the ten largest. Study results and limitations: Among TCR sequences, most were rare, though some public TCRs appeared in many donors. One variant, a missense change in DCLRE1C, was linked in a later analysis to TCR beta V- and J-gene trimming. Some segments of the V type, notably TRBV6-2 and TRBV6-3, were excluded as indistinguishable.

Trimming took 2 bases from V and 6 from J, leaving 4 bases between them. This CDR3 has 11 residues. CDR1 is SGDLS, CDR2 YYNGEE, per germline. Material: PBMCs. The rearrangement links TRBV9 to TRBJ2-3; D uncertain. This TCR came from a male donor in good health and CMV-seronegative. CDR3 nucleotides: TGTGCCAGCAGCGTGGGCGATACGCAGTATTTT. It yields the protein CASSVGDTQYF.